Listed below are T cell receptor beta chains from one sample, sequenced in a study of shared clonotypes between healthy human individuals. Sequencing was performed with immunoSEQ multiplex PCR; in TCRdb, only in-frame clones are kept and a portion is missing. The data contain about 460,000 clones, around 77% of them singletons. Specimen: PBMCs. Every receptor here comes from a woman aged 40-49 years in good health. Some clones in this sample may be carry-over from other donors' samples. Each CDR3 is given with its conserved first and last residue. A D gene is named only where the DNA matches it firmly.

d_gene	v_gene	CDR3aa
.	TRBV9	CASSFTTGRDNEQFF
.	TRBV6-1	CASSEASLSSSYEQYF
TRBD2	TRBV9	CASSVVSGSRTGELFF
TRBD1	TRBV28	CASSGRAGGRGNEQFF
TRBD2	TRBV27	CASSLRVRLAGYTNTGELFF
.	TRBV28	CASSLCVQGGDTGEQYF
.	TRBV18	CASSPQNQETQYF
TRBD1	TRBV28	CASSLRGQKNTEAFF
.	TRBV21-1	CASNHGQGNEQFF
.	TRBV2	CASARTPFEQYF
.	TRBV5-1	CASSPVGATTYNEQFF
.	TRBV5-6	CASSRQGGRSTEAFF
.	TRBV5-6	CASSPVSGAGQYF
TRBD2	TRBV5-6	CASSPPGLAVETQYF
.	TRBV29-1	CSVEIGLTGELFF
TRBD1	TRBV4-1	CASREDRARTGELFF
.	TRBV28	CASSTPSYGGVYGYTF
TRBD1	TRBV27	CATARSRDRGYEQYF
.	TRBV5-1	CASSLSGTDPYEQYF
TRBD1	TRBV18	CASSPQGADEKLFF